This T cell receptor beta chain originates from a study of response to subunit inactivated influenza vaccine. General observations from the study: Authors suggested that a seasonal influenza vaccination recruits few new T cells each time.

The ends were cut back, 5 bases at V and 5 bases at J, with 13 bases in the middle. The CDR3 runs 13 residues. Looked up from germline, CDR1 is SGHVS and CDR2 is FQNEAQ. This clonotype was seen more than once but under ten times. As yet, its antigen is unknown. TCRdb reanalysed the RT-PCR reads using MiXCR and keeps one entry per CDR3 protein. The data show 860,000 or so distinct CDR3 sequences, with roughly 20% seen just once and roughly a tenth held by the top ten. Material: PBMCs from blood, obtained less than 6 days after vaccination. This rearrangement joins TRBV7-8 to TRBJ2-7, with a weak D call TRBD2 (6 bases). The sequence was collected from a man in his forties or fifties who received an inactivated influenza vaccine. The CDR3 bases are TGTGCCAGCAGCACCGATCGGGGGAACGAGCAGTACTTC. Protein: CASSTDRGNEQYF.